These 18 T cell receptor beta chains came from one sample sequenced in a study of long-term antiretroviral therapy in people with HIV. Assay version v3.0 of immunoSEQ was used, and it was run at survey level. The repertoire was sequenced with immunoSEQ multiplex PCR; TCRdb's copy has only in-frame clones and lacks some. This sample has 34,000 or so clones; around 94% occur once, and the top ten carry approximately 3.7%. The material sequenced was unsorted PBMCs, taken approximately 5 years after starting antiretroviral therapy. Receptor source: a woman aged 50 to 60 with HIV.

V usage is TRBV19 and J usage is TRBJ1-2; tentative D call: TRBD1 (6 bases). The germline V and J ends were trimmed by 7 bases and 8 bases, with 26 bases remaining between them. Germline V lookup: CDR1 LNHDA, CDR2 SQIVND (reference sequence). This CDR3 is built from 16 residues. The CDR3 here is CASTSNSPDRSGGYTF. CDR3 bases: TGTGCCAGTACCTCCAATTCACCGGACAGATCCGGCGGCTACACCTTC.

This rearrangement joins TRBV7-9 to TRBJ2-5; 12 bases map to TRBD2. V dropped 5 bases and J dropped 7; count of bases not matched to a gene: 11. The CDR3 covers 16 residues. The germline V gene has CDR1 SEHNR and CDR2 FQNEAQ (reference sequence). The CDR3 sequence is CASSGGLAGLTGTQYF. CDR3 DNA sequence: TGTGCCAGCAGCGGTGGACTAGCGGGGCTCACTGGGACCCAGTACTTC.

The J gene is TRBJ1-5, the V gene TRBV5-5; D is unclear. The length of the CDR3 is 19 residues. With 0 bases removed from V and 6 bases from J, the gap between germline ends came to 25 bases. Germline CDR1 reads SGHKS; CDR2 reads YYEKEE (reference sequence). CDR3 nucleotide sequence: TGTGCCAGCAGCTTGGGAATTAGTTCGGGGATAACGCATAGTCAGCCCCAGCATTTT. This codes for CASSLGISSGITHSQPQHF.

The chain couples TRBV9 to TRBJ1-5; 9 nucleotides align to TRBD1. The CDR3 covers 14 residues. Looked up from germline, CDR1 is SGDLS and CDR2 is YYNGEE. The V and J ends lost 4 bases and 7 bases, in that order; junction bases with no gene match: 6. The chain's CDR3 is CASSPGTGKQPQHF. CDR3 coding DNA: TGTGCCAGCAGCCCCGGGACAGGGAAGCAGCCCCAGCATTTT. Based on the CDR3 plus reference TRBV9 and TRBJ1-5, the full variable domain is DSGVTQTPKHLITATGQRVTLRCSPRSGDLSVYWYQQSLDQGLQFLIQYYNGEERAKGNILERFSAQQFPDLHSELNLSSLELGDSALYFCASSPGTGKQPQHFGDGTRLSIL.

The V call is TRBV4-2, the J call TRBJ1-4, with D tentatively TRBD1 (5 bases). Per the germline V gene, CDR1 is LGHNA and CDR2 is YNFKEQ. CDR3 length: 16 amino acids. V was trimmed by 3 bases and J by 3 bases, leaving 14 bases between them. The CDR3 DNA is TGTGCCAGCAGCCAGATACGTCGGGGGGCTAATGAAAAACTGTTTTTT. As protein: CASSQIRRGANEKLFF.

The chain has TRBV29-1 and TRBJ1-2; D remains unclear. Germline V gene data show CDR1 as SQVTM and CDR2 as ANQGSEA. The CDR3 runs 16 residues. V was shortened by 1 base and J by 1 base, with 16 bases between the two germline ends. The CDR3 DNA reads TGCAGCGTTGAAGCTCAAGGCGGATATCTTAACTATGGCTACACCTTC. Encoded protein: CSVEAQGGYLNYGYTF. Together with reference TRBV29-1 and TRBJ1-2, the CDR3 gives the full variable domain: SAVISQKPSRDICQRGTSLTIQCQVDSQVTMMFWYRQQPGQSLTLIATANQGSEATYESGFVIDKFPISRPNLTFSTLTVSNMSPEDSSIYLCSVEAQGGYLNYGYTFGSGTRLTVV.

J is TRBJ1-5 and V is TRBV30; D is ambiguous. V was trimmed by 0 bases and J by 5 bases, leaving 8 bases between them. Germline V gene lookup returns CDR1 GTSNPN and CDR2 SVGIG (reference sequence). The CDR3 extends over 13 amino acids. As DNA, the CDR3 is TGTGCCTGGAGTGTAGCGGCAGATCAGCCCCAGCATTTT. It yields the protein CAWSVAADQPQHF.

The chain recombines TRBV6-6 with TRBJ1-1; TRBD1 is a possible D gene (5 bases). The CDR3 has 15 amino acids. With 2 bases removed from V and 0 bases from J, the gap between germline ends came to 10 bases. CDR1 MNHNY and CDR2 SVGAGI come from the germline V gene (reference sequence). The DNA of the CDR3 is TGTGCCAGCAGTTACCTACGGGGGATGAACACTGAAGCTTTCTTT. Translating gives CASSYLRGMNTEAFF.

The CDR3 here is CASSLQEGNTIYF. Written as DNA, the CDR3 is TGTGCCAGCAGCTTACAGGAGGGAAACACCATATATTTT. V and J are TRBV7-2 and TRBJ1-3; no reliable D call. Germline V CDR1 and CDR2: SGHTA, FQGNSA. The length of the CDR3 is 13 residues. Trimming removed 2 bases at V and 4 bases at J, with 6 bases between.

The chain uses TRBV19 and TRBJ2-1, with 13 bases identical to TRBD2. Germline-derived CDR1 and CDR2 are LNHDA and SQIVND (reference sequence). The CDR3 extends over 16 amino acids. The trim removed 4 bases at V and 10 bases at J, leaving 10 bases unmatched. CDR3 in DNA: TGTGCCAGTAGTACCCGGGGACTAGCGGGGCGGGGGGAGCAGTTCTTC. Encoded protein: CASSTRGLAGRGEQFF.

J is TRBJ2-5 and V is TRBV2; D gene unclear. The CDR3 loop spans 17 amino acids. The ends were cut back, 4 bases at V and 3 bases at J, with 21 bases in the middle. Per germline, CDR1 SNHLY and CDR2 FYNNEI. CDR3 amino acids: CASSVPGRLNQKETQYF. CDR3 coding DNA: TGTGCCAGCAGTGTTCCGGGCCGACTTAACCAAAAAGAGACCCAGTACTTC.

CDR3 amino acids: CASSGLTAAYEQYF. The CDR3, as DNA: TGTGCCAGCAGTGGGTTGACAGCAGCCTACGAGCAGTACTTC. The V and J genes are TRBV25-1 and TRBJ2-7, with a weak D call TRBD1 (5 bases). The CDR3 has 14 amino acids. V gave up 4 bases and J gave up 2 bases, with 12 bases separating them. CDR1 and CDR2 from the germline V gene are MGHDK and SYGVNS.

Only a few counts were recorded for this clone. This chain links TRBV27 with TRBJ2-2; D may correspond to TRBD1 or TRBD2 (5 bases each). In germline, CDR1 is MNHEY, CDR2 SMNVEV (reference sequence). The CDR3 loop spans 13 amino acids. V was trimmed by 5 bases and J by 5 bases, leaving 9 bases between them. The CDR3 nucleotides are TGTGCCAGCAGTACTTGGGGGACCGGGGAGCTGTTTTTT. It specifies CASSTWGTGELFF.

In this sample, this clone turned up a few times. This sequence joins TRBV7-8 and TRBJ2-7; D ambiguous. CDR1 is SGHVS and CDR2 is FQNEAQ in the germline V gene. Trimming removed 5 bases from V and 6 bases from J, with 14 bases in between. This CDR3 has 13 amino acids. The CDR3: CASSQQEVTEQYF. The CDR3 DNA is TGTGCCAGCAGCCAACAAGAGGTCACCGAGCAGTACTTC. The whole variable domain, filled in from reference TRBV7-8 and TRBJ2-7, reads GAGVSQSPRYKVAKRGQDVALRCDPISGHVSLFWYQQALGQGPEFLTYFQNEAQLDKSGLPSDRFFAERPEGSVSTLKIQRTQQEDSAVYLCASSQQEVTEQYFGPGTRLTVT.

The rearrangement uses TRBV23-1 and TRBJ2-7; D uncertain. TRBV23-1 is recorded as an ORF, its role being uncertain. The length of the CDR3 is 11 residues. The ends were cut back, 4 bases at V and 3 bases at J, with 4 bases in the middle. The CDR3 protein is CASSPSYEQYF. The CDR3 DNA is TGCGCCAGCAGTCCGAGCTACGAGCAGTACTTC.

The rearrangement joins TRBV18 to TRBJ1-1; 7 bases match TRBD1. The CDR3 loop spans 12 amino acids. Germline CDR1 KGHSH, CDR2 LQKENI. Trimming cost V 10 bases and J 5 bases; bases outside gene matches: 7. CDR3 DNA sequence: TGTGCCACCCATCCAGGGGGGACTGAAGCTTTCTTT. This encodes CATHPGGTEAFF.

The chain combines TRBV27 with TRBJ1-2, with 11 bases matching TRBD1. V lost 5 bases and J lost 4; bases outside the gene matches: 6. Per germline, CDR1 MNHEY and CDR2 SMNVEV (reference sequence). This CDR3 region has 15 residues. Written as DNA, the CDR3 is TGTGCCAGCAGTACGTGGACAGGGGGCGGCTATGGCTACACCTTC. As protein: CASSTWTGGGYGYTF.

The V call is TRBV7-2, the J call TRBJ2-7; D call uncertain. The V and J ends lost 2 bases and 4 bases respectively, with 6 bases between them. The CDR3 has 12 amino acids. Germline CDR1 and CDR2: SGHTA and FQGNSA. The CDR3 here is CASSLWGYEQYF. The CDR3 nucleotides are TGTGCCAGCAGCTTATGGGGTTACGAGCAGTACTTC.